This T cell receptor (beta chain) was obtained from a study of Ad26.COV2.S vaccination and SARS-CoV-2 variants. Study at large: Donor had been placed in the Ad26.COV2.S arm of the COV1001 trial. Each vaccinee took Ad26.COV2.S intramuscularly, once or twice 56 days apart. Points from the study as a whole: Analyses that measured TCR breadth and depth may have underestimated total T cell responses.

Method: immunoSEQ multiplex PCR; TCRdb's copy keeps in-frame clones and lacks some. In the table there are about 400,000 clones, 89% of which are singletons. The treatment is: about 20 received Ad26.COV2.S at low or high dose, single or two shots; about five received placebo; per-sample allocation not given. Repertoires come from day 63 after the first vaccine or placebo injection. For this clone: Its antigen is as yet unknown.

The clonotype originates from a person aged 18-60 years who received the Ad26.COV2.S COVID-19 vaccine or a placebo. Source: peripheral blood, taken in a trial of Ad26.COV2.S vaccine versus placebo.

DNA of the CDR3: TGTGCCAGCAGCGTAAATATACAGGGGACAAGCACAGATACGCAGTATTTT. Its protein product is CASSVNIQGTSTDTQYF. This chain connects TRBV9 to TRBJ2-3; 7 positions agree with TRBD1. The V gene end was trimmed by 1 base and the J gene end by 0 bases; junction bases not matched to a gene: 8. The CDR3 runs 17 residues. CDR1 is SGDLS, CDR2 YYNGEE, per germline.